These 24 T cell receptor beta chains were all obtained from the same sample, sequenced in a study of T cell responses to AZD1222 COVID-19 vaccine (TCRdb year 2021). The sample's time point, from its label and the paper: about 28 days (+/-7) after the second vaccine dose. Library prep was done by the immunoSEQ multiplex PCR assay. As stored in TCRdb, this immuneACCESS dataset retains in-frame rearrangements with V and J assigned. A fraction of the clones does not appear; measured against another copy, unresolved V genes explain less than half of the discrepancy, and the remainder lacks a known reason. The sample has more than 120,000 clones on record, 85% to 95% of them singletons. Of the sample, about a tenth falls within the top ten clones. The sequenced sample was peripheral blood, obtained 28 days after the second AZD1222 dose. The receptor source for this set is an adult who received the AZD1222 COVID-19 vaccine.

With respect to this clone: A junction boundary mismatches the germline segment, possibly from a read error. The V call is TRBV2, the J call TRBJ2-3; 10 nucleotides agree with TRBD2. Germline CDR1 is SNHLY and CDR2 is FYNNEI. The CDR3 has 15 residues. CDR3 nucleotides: TGTGCCACCAGTTATGCTAGCGGGGGATTAGATACGCAGTATTTT. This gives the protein CATSYASGGLDTQYF.

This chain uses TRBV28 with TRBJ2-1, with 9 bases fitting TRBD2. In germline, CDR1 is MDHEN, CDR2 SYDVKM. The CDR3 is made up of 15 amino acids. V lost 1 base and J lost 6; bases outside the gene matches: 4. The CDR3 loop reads CASSLLVAGVNEQFF. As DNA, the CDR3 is TGTGCCAGCAGTTTATTGGTAGCGGGAGTCAATGAGCAGTTCTTC.

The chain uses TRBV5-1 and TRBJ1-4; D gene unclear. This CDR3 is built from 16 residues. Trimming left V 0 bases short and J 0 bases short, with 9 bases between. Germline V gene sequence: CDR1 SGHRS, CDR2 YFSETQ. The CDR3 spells CASSLGVGSTNEKLFF. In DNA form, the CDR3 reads TGCGCCAGCAGCTTGGGGGTAGGGTCAACTAATGAAAAACTGTTTTTT.

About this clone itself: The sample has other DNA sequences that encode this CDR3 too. CDR3 nucleotide sequence: TGTGCCAGCAGCTCCCCAGGGTATGGCTACACCTTC. Amino acids: CASSSPGYGYTF. The chain couples TRBV6-5 to TRBJ1-2; tentatively, D is TRBD1 (5 bases). The CDR3 has 12 amino acids. V was clipped by 6 bases and J by 5 bases, with 10 bases between them. CDR1 is MNHEY, CDR2 SVGAGI, per germline.

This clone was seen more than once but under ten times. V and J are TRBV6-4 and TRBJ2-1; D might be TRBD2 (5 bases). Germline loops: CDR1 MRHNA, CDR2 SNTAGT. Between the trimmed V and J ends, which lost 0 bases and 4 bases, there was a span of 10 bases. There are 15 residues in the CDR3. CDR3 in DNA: TGTGCCAGCAGTGACTCGAGCGGTCCGTACAATGAGCAGTTCTTC. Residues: CASSDSSGPYNEQFF.

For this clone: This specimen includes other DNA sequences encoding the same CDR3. CDR3 residues: CASSEVAGGTDTQYF. The CDR3, as DNA: TGTGCCAGCAGTGAGGTAGCGGGGGGCACAGATACGCAGTATTTT. This sequence joins TRBV6-4 and TRBJ2-3; 9 bases are shared with TRBD2. The CDR3 has 15 amino acids. J was trimmed by 1 base and V by 3 bases; bases with no gene match: 2. Germline V gene sequence: CDR1 MRHNA, CDR2 SNTAGT.

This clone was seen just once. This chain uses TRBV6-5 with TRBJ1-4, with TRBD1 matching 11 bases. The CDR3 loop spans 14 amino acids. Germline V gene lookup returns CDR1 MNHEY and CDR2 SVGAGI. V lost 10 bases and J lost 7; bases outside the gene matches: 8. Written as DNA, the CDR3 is TGTGCCACCCGACCCGGGACAGGGGGTGAAAAACTGTTTTTT. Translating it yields CATRPGTGGEKLFF.

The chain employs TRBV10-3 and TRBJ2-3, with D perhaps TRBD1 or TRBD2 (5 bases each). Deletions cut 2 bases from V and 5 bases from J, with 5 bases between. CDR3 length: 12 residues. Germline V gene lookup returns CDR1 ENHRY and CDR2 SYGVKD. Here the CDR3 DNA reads TGTGCCATCAGTGAGGGGGGAGATACGCAGTATTTT. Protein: CAISEGGDTQYF.

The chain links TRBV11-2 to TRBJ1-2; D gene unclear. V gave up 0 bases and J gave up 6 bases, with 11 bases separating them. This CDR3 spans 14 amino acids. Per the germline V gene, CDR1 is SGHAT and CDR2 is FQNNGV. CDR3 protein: CASSLDHRPDGYTF. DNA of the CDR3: TGTGCCAGCAGCTTAGATCATAGACCCGATGGCTACACCTTC.

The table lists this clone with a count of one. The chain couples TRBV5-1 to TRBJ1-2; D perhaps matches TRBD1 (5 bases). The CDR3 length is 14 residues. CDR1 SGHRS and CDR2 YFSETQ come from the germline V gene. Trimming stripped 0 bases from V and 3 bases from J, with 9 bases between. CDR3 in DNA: TGCGCCAGCAGCTTGGAGACGGGGGACTATGGCTACACCTTC. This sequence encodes CASSLETGDYGYTF.

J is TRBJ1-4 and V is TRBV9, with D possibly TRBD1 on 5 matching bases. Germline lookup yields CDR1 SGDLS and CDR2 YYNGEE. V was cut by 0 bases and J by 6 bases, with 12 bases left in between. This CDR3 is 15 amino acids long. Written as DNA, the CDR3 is TGTGCCAGCAGCGTAGGGACTCGGGGGGATGAAAAACTGTTTTTT. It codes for CASSVGTRGDEKLFF. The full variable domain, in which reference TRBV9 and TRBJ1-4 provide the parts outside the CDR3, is DSGVTQTPKHLITATGQRVTLRCSPRSGDLSVYWYQQSLDQGLQFLIQYYNGEERAKGNILERFSAQQFPDLHSELNLSSLELGDSALYFCASSVGTRGDEKLFFGSGTQLSVL.

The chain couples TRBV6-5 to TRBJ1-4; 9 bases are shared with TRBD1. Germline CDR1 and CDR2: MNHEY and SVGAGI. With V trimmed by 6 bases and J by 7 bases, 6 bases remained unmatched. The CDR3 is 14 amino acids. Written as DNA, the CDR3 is TGTGCCAGCAGCTCCGACAGGGGGGTTGAAAAACTGTTTTTT. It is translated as CASSSDRGVEKLFF.

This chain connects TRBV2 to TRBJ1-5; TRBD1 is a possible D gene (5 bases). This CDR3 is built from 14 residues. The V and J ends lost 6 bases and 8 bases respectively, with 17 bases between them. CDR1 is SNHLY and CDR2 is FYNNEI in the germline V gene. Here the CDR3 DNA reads TGTGCCAGCAGCGAAACCCAGGGAGGAGAGCCCCAGCATTTT. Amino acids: CASSETQGGEPQHF.

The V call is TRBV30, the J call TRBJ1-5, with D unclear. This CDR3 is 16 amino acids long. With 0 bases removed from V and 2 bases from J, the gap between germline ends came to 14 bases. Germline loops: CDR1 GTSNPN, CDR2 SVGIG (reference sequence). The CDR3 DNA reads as TGTGCCTGGAGTGTACCGGGTTTGGTCGGCAATCAGCCCCAGCATTTT. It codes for CAWSVPGLVGNQPQHF.

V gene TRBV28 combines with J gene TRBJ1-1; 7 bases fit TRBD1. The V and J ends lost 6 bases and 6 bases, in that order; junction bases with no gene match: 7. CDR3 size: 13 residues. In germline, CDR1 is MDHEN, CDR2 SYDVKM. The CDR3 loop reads CASSPDRVSEAFF. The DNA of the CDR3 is TGTGCCAGCAGCCCCGACAGGGTATCTGAAGCTTTCTTT.

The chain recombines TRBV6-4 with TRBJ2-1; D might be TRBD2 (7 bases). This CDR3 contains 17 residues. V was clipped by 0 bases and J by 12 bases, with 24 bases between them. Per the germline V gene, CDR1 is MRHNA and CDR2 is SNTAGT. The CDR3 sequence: CASSDSPLARGGLGQFF. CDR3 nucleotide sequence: TGTGCCAGCAGTGACTCACCTCTGGCTAGGGGGGGTCTCGGGCAGTTCTTC.

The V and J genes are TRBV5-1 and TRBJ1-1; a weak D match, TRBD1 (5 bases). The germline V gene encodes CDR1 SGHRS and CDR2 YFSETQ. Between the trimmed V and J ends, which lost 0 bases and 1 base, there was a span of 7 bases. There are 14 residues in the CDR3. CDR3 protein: CASSLGQTNTEAFF. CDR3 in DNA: TGCGCCAGCAGCTTGGGACAGACGAACACTGAAGCTTTCTTT.

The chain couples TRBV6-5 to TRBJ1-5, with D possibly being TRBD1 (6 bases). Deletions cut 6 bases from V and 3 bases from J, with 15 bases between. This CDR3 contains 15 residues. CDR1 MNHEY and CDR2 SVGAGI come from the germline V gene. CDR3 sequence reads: CASSTTGTNNQPQHF. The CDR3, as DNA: TGTGCCAGCAGCACGACAGGAACGAACAATCAGCCCCAGCATTTT.

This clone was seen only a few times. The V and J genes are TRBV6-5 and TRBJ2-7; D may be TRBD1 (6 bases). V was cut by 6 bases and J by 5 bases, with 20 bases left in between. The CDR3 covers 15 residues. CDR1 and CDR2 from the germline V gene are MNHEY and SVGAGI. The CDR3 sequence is CASRGTQGSQNEQYF. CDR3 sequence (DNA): TGTGCCAGCAGGGGGACCCAGGGGTCTCAGAACGAGCAGTACTTC.

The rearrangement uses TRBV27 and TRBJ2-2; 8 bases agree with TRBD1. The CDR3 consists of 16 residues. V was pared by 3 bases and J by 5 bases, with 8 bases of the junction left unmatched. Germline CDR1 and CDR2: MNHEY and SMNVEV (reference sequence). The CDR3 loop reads CASSFGRGQGTGELFF. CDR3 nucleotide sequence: TGTGCCAGCAGTTTTGGCAGGGGGCAGGGAACCGGGGAGCTGTTTTTT.

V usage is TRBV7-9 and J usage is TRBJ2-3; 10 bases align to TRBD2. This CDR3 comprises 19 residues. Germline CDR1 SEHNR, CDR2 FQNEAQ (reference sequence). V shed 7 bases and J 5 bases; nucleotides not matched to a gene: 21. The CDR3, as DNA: TGTGCCAGCACCCTCCAGAGAATAGCGGGAGGCGACAGGGAAGATACGCAGTATTTT. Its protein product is CASTLQRIAGGDREDTQYF.

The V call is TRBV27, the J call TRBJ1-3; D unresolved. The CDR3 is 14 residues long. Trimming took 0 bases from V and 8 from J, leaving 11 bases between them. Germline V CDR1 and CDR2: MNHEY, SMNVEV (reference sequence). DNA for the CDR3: TGTGCCAGCAGTTTATCGATAGGGATTGACACCATATATTTT. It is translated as CASSLSIGIDTIYF.

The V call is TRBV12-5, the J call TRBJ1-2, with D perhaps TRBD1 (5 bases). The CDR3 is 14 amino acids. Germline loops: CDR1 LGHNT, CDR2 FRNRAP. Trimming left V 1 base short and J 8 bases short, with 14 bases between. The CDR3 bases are TGTGCTAGTGGTTTGGGGGACGGCGGAAGAGGCTACACCTTC. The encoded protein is CASGLGDGGRGYTF. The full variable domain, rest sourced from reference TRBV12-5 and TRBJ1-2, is DARVTQTPRHKVTEMGQEVTMRCQPILGHNTVFWYRQTMMQGLELLAYFRNRAPLDDSGMPKDRFSAEMPDATLATLKIQPSEPRDSAVYFCASGLGDGGRGYTFGSGTRLTVV.

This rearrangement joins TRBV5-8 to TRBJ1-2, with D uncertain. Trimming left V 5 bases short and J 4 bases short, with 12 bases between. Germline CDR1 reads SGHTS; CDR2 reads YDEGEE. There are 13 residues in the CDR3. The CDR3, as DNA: TGTGCCAGCAGAGTGGGCCCATCCTATGGCTACACCTTC. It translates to CASRVGPSYGYTF.